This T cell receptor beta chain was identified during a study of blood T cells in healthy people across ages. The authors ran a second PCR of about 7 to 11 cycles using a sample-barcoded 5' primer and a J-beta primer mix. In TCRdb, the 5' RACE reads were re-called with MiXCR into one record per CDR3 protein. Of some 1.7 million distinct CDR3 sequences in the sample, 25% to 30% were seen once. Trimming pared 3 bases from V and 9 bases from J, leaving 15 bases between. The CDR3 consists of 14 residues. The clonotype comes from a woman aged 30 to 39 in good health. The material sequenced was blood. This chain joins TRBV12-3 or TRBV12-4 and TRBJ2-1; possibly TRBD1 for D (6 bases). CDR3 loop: CASSLTLGASEQFF. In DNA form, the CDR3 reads TGTGCCAGCAGTTTGACCTTGGGGGCCAGTGAGCAGTTCTTC.